The entry that follows covers one T cell receptor beta chain sequence. No antigen is known for it. At one end the junction does not follow the germline gene, possibly because of a read error. This entry belongs to a study of tumor-infiltrating lymphocytes in primary liver carcinoma. Synthesis of TCR beta cDNA was carried out from 500 ng total RNA with a constant-region primer. Slightly modified ARM-PCR with three nested multiplex PCR rounds yielded TCR beta libraries. With TRBV1-TRBV30 forward primers and a C-beta reverse primer, the first two PCR rounds were run for approximately 10 cycles each. TCRdb fed the multiplex PCR reads into MiXCR, producing one record per CDR3 protein. The sample yields around 170,000 distinct CDR3 sequences, 60% seen once. General observations from the study: Blood's top-250-clone fraction was significantly lower than that of tumors (p = 0.039).

This CDR3 comprises 13 residues. The germline V gene has CDR1 SQVTM and CDR2 ANQGSEA. Blood RNA was derived from unsorted whole blood, and germline DNA was extracted too. The rearrangement links TRBV29-1 to TRBJ2-2; D possibly corresponds to TRBD2 (5 bases). The sequencing input was peripheral blood. This receptor was taken from a man aged 35 to 55 with primary liver carcinoma and hepatitis B virus infection. In nucleotides, the CDR3 is TGCAGTGCTTGGCGGGTAAAGACCGTGGAGCTGTTTTTT. It specifies CSAWRVKTVELFF.